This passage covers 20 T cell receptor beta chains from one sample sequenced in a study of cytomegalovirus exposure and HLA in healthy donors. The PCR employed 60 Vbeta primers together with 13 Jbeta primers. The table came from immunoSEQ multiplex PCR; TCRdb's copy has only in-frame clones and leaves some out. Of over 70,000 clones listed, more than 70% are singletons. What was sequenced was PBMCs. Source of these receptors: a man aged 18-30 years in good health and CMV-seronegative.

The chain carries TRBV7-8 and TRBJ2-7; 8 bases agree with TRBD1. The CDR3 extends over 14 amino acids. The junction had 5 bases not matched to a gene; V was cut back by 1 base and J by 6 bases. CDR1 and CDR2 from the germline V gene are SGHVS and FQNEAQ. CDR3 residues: CASSLDGQGREQYF. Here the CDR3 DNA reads TGTGCCAGCAGCTTAGACGGACAGGGCCGCGAGCAGTACTTC.

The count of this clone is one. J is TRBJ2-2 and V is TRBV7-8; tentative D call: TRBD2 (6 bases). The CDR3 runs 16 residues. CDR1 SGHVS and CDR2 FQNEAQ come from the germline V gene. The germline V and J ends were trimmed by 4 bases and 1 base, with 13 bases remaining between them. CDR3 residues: CASSSALALNTGELFF. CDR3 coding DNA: TGTGCCAGCAGCTCCGCACTAGCCTTGAACACCGGGGAGCTGTTTTTT.

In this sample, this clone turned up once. CDR3 sequence (DNA): TGTGCCAGCAGCTCGGGGGGGCCCTACGAGCAGTACTTC. It codes for CASSSGGPYEQYF. V usage is TRBV4-2 and J usage is TRBJ2-7, with 8 bases fitting TRBD2. The ends lost 5 bases at V and 2 bases at J; junction bases unmatched: 2. The CDR3 consists of 13 residues. Germline values: CDR1 LGHNA, CDR2 YNFKEQ.

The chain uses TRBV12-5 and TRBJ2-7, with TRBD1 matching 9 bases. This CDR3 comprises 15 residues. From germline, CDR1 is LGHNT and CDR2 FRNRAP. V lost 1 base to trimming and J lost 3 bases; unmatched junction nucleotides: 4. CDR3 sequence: CASGLDWGQGYEQYF. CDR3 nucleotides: TGTGCTAGTGGTTTGGATTGGGGACAGGGCTACGAGCAGTACTTC.

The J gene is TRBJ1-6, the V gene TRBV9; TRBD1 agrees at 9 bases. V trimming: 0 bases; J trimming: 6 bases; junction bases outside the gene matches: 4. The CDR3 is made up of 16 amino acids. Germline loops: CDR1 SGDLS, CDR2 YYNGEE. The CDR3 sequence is CASSVGGQGTNSPLHF. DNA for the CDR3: TGTGCCAGCAGCGTAGGAGGACAGGGGACTAATTCACCCCTCCACTTT.

CDR3 DNA sequence: TGTGCCAGCAGCTCGCCCGGGACAGGGGCTGGCTACACCTTC. This gives the protein CASSSPGTGAGYTF. The V call is TRBV11-2, the J call TRBJ1-2; 10 nucleotides agree with TRBD1. Germline CDR1 reads SGHAT; CDR2 reads FQNNGV. The CDR3 contains 14 residues. V trimming: 4 bases; J trimming: 7 bases; junction bases outside the gene matches: 6.

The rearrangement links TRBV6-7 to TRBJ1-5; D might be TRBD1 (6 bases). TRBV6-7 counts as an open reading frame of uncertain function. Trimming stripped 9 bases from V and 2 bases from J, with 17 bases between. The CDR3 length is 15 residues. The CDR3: CARARGAAGNQPQHF. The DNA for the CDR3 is TGTGCCAGGGCGCGGGGGGCAGCAGGCAATCAGCCCCAGCATTTT.

This CDR3 is CASSLESIGETQYF. DNA for the CDR3: TGTGCCAGCAGTTTAGAATCTATCGGAGAGACCCAGTACTTC. The chain joins TRBV2 to TRBJ2-5; D gene ambiguous. Per the germline V gene, CDR1 is SNHLY and CDR2 is FYNNEI. The length of the CDR3 is 14 residues. V lost 5 bases and J 4 bases, leaving 14 bases between the germline ends.

The CDR3 here is CAISEIAGAQIQYF. The CDR3 nucleotides read TGTGCCATCAGTGAAATAGCGGGGGCCCAAATTCAGTACTTC. The chain has TRBV10-3 and TRBJ2-4, with TRBD2 matching over 9 bases. CDR3 length equals 14 residues. With V trimmed by 3 bases and J by 10 bases, 7 bases remained unmatched. Germline loops: CDR1 ENHRY, CDR2 SYGVKD.

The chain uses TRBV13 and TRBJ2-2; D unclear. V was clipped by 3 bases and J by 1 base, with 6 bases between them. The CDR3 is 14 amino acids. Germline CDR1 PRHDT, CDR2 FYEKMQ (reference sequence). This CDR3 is CASSLGQNTGELFF. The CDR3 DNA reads TGTGCCAGCAGCTTGGGCCAGAACACCGGGGAGCTGTTTTTT.

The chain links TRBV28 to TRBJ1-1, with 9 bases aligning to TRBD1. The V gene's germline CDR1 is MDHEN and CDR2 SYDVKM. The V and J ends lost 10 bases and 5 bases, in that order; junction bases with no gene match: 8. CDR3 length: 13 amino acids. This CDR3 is CATLDRGGTEAFF. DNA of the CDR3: TGTGCCACCTTGGACAGGGGAGGAACTGAAGCTTTCTTT.

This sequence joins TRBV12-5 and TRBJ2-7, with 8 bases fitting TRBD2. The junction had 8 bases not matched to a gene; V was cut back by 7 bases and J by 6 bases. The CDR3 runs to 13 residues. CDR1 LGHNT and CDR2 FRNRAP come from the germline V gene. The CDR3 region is CASAPHSGGEQYF. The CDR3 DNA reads TGTGCTAGTGCCCCCCACAGCGGGGGCGAGCAGTACTTC.

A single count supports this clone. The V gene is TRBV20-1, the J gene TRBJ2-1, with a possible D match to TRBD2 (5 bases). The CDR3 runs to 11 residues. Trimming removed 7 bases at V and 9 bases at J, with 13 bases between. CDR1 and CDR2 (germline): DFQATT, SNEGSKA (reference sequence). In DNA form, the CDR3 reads TGCAGTGGAAGGCCCAGCGGTGAGCAGTTCTTC. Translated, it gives CSGRPSGEQFF.

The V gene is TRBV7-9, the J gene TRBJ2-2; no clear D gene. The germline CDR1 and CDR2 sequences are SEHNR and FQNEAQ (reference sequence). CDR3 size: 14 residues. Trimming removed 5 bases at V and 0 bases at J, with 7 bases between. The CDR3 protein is CASSHTANTGELFF. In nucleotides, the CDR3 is TGTGCCAGCAGCCATACAGCGAACACCGGGGAGCTGTTTTTT.

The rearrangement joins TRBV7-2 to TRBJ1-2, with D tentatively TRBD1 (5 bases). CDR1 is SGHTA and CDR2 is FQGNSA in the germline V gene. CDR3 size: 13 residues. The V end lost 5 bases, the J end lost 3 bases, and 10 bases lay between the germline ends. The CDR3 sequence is CASSPGMDYGYTF. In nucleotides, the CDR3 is TGTGCCAGCAGCCCAGGGATGGACTATGGCTACACCTTC. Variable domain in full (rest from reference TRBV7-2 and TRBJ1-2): GAGVSQSPSNKVTEKGKDVELRCDPISGHTALYWYRQSLGQGLEFLIYFQGNSAPDKSGLPSDRFSAERTGGSVSTLTIQRTQQEDSAVYLCASSPGMDYGYTFGSGTRLTVV.

This CDR3 is CASSGGLRVSTDTQYF. CDR3 nucleotide sequence: TGTGCCAGCAGTGGGGGCCTAAGAGTTAGCACAGATACGCAGTATTTT. V is TRBV6-1 and J is TRBJ2-3; D perhaps matches TRBD1 (5 bases). V lost 4 bases and J lost 0, with 14 bases in between. The CDR3 consists of 16 residues. Germline V gene sequence: CDR1 MNHNS, CDR2 SASEGT.

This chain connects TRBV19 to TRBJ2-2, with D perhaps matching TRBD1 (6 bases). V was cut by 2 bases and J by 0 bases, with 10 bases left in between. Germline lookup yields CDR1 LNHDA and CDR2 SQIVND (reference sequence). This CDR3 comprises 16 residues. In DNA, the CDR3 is TGTGCCAGTAGTATACAGGGGACCGCGAACACCGGGGAGCTGTTTTTT. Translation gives CASSIQGTANTGELFF.

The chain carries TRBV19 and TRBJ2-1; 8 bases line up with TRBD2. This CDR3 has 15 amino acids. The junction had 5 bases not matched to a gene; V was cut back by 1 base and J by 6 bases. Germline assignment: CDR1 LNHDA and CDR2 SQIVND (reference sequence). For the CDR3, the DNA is TGTGCCAGTAGTATAGTCTACGGGGGGGCCAATGAGCAGTTCTTC. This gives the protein CASSIVYGGANEQFF.

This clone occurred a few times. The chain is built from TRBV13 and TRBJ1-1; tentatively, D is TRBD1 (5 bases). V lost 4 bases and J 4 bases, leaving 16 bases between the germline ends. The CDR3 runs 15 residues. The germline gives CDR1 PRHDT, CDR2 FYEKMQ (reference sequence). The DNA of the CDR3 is TGTGCCAGCAGCTCCCTCGCGGGGGTCTTCACTGAAGCTTTCTTT. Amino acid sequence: CASSSLAGVFTEAFF.

CDR3 DNA sequence: TGTGCCAGCAGTGGACCCCCCGGACAGGGTTTCGATGAGCAGTTCTTC. Translated, it gives CASSGPPGQGFDEQFF. The chain links TRBV6-1 to TRBJ2-1; 8 bases match TRBD1. Germline-derived CDR1 and CDR2 are MNHNS and SASEGT. CDR3 length: 16 residues. Unmatched junction bases numbered 13, after V lost 4 bases and J lost 8 bases.